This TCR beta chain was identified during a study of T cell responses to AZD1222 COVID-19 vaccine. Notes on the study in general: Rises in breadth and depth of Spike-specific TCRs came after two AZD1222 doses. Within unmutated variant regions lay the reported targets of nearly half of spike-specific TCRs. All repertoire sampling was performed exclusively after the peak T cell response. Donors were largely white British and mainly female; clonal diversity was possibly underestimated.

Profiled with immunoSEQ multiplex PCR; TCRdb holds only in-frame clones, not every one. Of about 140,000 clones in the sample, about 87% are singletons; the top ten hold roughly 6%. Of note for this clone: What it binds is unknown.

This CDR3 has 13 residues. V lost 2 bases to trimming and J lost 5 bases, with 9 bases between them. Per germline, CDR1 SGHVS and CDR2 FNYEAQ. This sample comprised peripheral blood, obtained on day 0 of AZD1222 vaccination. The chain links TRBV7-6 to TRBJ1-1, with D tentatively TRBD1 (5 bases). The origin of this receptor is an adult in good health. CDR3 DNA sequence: TGTGCCAGCAGCTTACAGGACAATACTGAAGCTTTCTTT. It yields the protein CASSLQDNTEAFF.